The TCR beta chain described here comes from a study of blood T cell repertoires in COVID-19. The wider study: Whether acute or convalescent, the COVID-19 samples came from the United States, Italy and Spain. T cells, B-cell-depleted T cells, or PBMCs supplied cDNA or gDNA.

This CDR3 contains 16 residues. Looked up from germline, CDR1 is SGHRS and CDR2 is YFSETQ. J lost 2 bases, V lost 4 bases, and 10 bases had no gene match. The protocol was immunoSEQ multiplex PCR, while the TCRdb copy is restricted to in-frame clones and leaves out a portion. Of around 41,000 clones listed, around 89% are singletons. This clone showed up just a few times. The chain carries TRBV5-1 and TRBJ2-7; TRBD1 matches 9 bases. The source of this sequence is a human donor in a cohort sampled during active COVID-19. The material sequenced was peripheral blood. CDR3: CASSHGAGQGPYEQYF. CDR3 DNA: TGCGCCAGCAGCCACGGAGCGGGACAGGGTCCCTACGAGCAGTACTTC.